This T cell receptor (beta chain) was retrieved from a study of regulatory T cells in long-lasting Graves disease. Looking at the study overall: Persistent Graves' disease meant over 5 years of antithyroid drugs with positive TSH receptor antibodies. Findings of the study overall: Persistent cases of Graves' showed reduced TCR diversity relative to newly diagnosed patients. The study found TRBV28, TRBJ1-2 and TRBJ2-5 favored in persistent disease.

Time point defined: persistent/refractory GD, antithyroid drugs over 5 years with positive TRAb. Extracted RNA from PBMCs served as the source of the TCR library. Through Arm-PCR of CDR3 regions and iRepertoire HTBI primers, TCR beta libraries were built. MiXCR, applied by TCRdb to the multiplex PCR reads, yields one record per CDR3 protein. The table has some 420,000 distinct CDR3 sequences, 20% to 25% seen once. V was trimmed by 1 base and J by 5 bases, leaving 14 bases between them. CDR3 size: 14 residues. The germline V gene has CDR1 DFQATT and CDR2 SNEGSKA (reference sequence). Points on this clonotype: What it binds is unknown.

The chain carries TRBV20-1 and TRBJ2-5; possibly TRBD1 for D (6 bases). The receptor was derived from a female donor with Graves disease. The input for sequencing was peripheral blood mononuclear cells (PBMCs), taken when the disease was refractory, from a patient treated with antithyroid drugs. As DNA, the CDR3 is TGCAGTGCTAGAGGCCTGCAGGGGCTTGAGACCCAGTACTTC. Protein: CSARGLQGLETQYF.